The 4 T cell receptor beta chains in this list originate from one sample, sequenced in a study of PD-1 blockade in classical Hodgkin lymphoma. Generated by immunoSEQ multiplex PCR, the TCRdb table keeps only in-frame clones and is missing some. The table lists approximately 65,000 clones, around 88% of them singletons. Each patient relapsed following autologous stem cell transplantation, and prior brentuximab vedotin exposure differed. The sequences come from peripheral blood mononuclear cells (PBMCs), collected at baseline. The receptors were gathered from a human donor with classical Hodgkin lymphoma.

The V gene is TRBV23-1, the J gene TRBJ2-5; D is perhaps TRBD2 (6 bases). TRBV23-1 is treated as an ORF (open reading frame) with a function not yet certain. V was trimmed by 4 bases and J by 2 bases, leaving 17 bases between them. The CDR3 contains 16 residues. In DNA form, the CDR3 reads TGCGCCAGCAGTCTAACTCCGCGGGGCGGACAAGAGACCCAGTACTTC. It is translated as CASSLTPRGGQETQYF.

The chain carries TRBV5-1 and TRBJ2-5; D is undetermined. V was pared by 0 bases and J by 1 base, with 13 bases between. This CDR3 region has 16 residues. In germline, CDR1 is SGHRS, CDR2 YFSETQ. CDR3 residues: CASSLANARSQETQYF. The CDR3 bases are TGCGCCAGCAGCTTGGCCAACGCTCGGTCCCAAGAGACCCAGTACTTC. Drawing the rest from reference TRBV5-1 and TRBJ2-5, the complete variable domain is KAGVTQTPRYLIKTRGQQVTLSCSPISGHRSVSWYQQTPGQGLQFLFEYFSETQRNKGNFPGRFSGRQFSNSRSEMNVSTLELGDSALYLCASSLANARSQETQYFGPGTRLLVL.

The CDR3 here is CASSLAGDEQFF. In DNA form, the CDR3 reads TGTGCCAGCAGCTTAGCTGGCGATGAGCAGTTCTTC. The gene calls are TRBV11-2 and TRBJ2-1; no definite D call. V was cut by 1 base and J by 8 bases, with 6 bases left in between. The CDR3 consists of 12 residues. CDR1 is SGHAT, CDR2 FQNNGV, per germline.

The chain uses TRBV13 and TRBJ1-6, with D perhaps matching TRBD1 (5 bases). V was pared by 1 base and J by 14 bases, with 18 bases between. The length of the CDR3 is 15 residues. Germline values: CDR1 PRHDT, CDR2 FYEKMQ (reference sequence). In nucleotides, the CDR3 is TGTGCCAGCAGCTTAGAACAGGACTTTAATTCGGCCCTCCACTTT. Translated: CASSLEQDFNSALHF.